Reported below is one T cell receptor beta chain. Antigen specificity is unknown. A junction end diverges from the germline sequence, so it may reflect a read error. This specimen belongs to a study of blood T cells in healthy people across ages. In the study overall: There was about one barcoded beta molecule captured by template switching per two T cells.

Combining a sample-barcoded 5' primer with a J-beta primer mix, a second PCR ran for roughly 6 to 12 cycles. Via MiXCR, TCRdb re-called the 5' RACE reads, giving one row per CDR3 protein. The repertoire consists of just under 900,000 distinct CDR3 sequences, with about 28% occurring once and the leading ten covering around 16%. CDR3 size: 13 residues. The germline gives CDR1 MNHEY, CDR2 SVGAGI. Study outcomes and limitations: The recorded TCR beta diversity per million T cells decreased in a roughly linear manner with age. In the absence of known donor CMV status, changes in expanded clonotypes were possibly confounded.

The sample consisted of blood. This chain links TRBV6-5 with TRBJ1-5; possible D gene TRBD1, 6 bases. This sequence originates from a woman aged 80 or over in good health. Here the CDR3 reads CTSSYSIWDKQHF. The CDR3 DNA follows: TGTACCAGCAGTTACTCGATATGGGACAAACAGCATTTT.